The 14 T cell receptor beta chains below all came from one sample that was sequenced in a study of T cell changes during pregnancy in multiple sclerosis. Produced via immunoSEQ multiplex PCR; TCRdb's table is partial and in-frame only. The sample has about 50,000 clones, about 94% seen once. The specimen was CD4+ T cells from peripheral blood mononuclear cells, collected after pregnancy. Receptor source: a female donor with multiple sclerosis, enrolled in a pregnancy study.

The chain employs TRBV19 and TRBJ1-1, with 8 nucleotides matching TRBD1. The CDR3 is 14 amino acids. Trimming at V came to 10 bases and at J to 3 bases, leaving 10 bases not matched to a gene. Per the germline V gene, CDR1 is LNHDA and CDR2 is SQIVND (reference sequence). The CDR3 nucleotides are TGTGCCACCAACCACAGGGGGGAGGACACTGAAGCTTTCTTT. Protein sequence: CATNHRGEDTEAFF.

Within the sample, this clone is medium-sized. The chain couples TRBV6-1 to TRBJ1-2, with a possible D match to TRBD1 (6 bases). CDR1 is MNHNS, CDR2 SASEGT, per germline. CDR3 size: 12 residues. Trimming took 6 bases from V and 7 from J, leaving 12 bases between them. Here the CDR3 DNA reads TGTGCCAGCAGCGGGGACAATCCTGGCTACACCTTC. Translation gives CASSGDNPGYTF.

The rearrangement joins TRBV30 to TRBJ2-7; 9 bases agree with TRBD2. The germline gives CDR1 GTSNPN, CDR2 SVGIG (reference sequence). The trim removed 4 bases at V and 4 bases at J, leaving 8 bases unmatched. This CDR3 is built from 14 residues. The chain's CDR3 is CAWMSSGRRYEQYF. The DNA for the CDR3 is TGTGCCTGGATGTCGAGCGGGAGGCGATACGAGCAGTACTTC.

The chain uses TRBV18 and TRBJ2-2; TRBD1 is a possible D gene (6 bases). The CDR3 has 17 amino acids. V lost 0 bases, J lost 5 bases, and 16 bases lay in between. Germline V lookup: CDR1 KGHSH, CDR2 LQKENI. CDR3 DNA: TGTGCCAGCTCACCACCCGCGCAGGGGATGTGGACCGGGGAGCTGTTTTTT. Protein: CASSPPAQGMWTGELFF.

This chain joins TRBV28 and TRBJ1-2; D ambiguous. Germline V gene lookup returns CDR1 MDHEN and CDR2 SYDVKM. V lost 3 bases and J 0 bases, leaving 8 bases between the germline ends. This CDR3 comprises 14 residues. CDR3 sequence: CASSFVSSNYGYTF. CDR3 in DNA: TGTGCCAGCAGTTTTGTATCCTCTAACTATGGCTACACCTTC.

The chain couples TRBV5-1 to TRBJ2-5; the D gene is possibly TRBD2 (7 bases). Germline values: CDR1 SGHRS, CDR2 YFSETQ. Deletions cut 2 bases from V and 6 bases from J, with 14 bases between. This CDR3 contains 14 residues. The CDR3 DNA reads TGCGCCAGCAGCTTAACGGGGGGCATCCAGACCCAGTACTTC. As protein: CASSLTGGIQTQYF.

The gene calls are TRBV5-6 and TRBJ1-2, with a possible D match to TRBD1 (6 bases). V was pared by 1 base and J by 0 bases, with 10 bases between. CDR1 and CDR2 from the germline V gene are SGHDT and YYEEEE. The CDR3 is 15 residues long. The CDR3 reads CASSLMGTSNYGYTF. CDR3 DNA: TGTGCCAGCAGCTTGATGGGGACATCTAACTATGGCTACACCTTC.

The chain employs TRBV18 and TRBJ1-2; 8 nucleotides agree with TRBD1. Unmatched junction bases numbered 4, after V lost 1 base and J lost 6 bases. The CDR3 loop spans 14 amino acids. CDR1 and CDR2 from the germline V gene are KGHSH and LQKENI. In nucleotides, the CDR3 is TGTGCCAGCTCACCACTTACGACAGGGGATGGCTACACCTTC. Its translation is CASSPLTTGDGYTF.

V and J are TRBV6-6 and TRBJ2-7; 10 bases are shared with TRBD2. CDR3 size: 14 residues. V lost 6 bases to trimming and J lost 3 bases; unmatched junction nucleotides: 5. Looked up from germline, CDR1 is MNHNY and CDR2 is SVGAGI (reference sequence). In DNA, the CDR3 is TGTGCCAGCAGCGCTTCTAGCGGGAGCTACGAGCAGTACTTC. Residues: CASSASSGSYEQYF.

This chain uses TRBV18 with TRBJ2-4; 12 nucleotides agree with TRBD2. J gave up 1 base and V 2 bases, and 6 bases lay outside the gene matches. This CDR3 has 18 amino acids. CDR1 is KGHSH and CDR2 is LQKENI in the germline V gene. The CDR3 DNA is TGTGCCAGCTCACCAGTGACTAGCGGGGGAGGCGCCAAAAACATTCAGTACTTC. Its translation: CASSPVTSGGGAKNIQYF.

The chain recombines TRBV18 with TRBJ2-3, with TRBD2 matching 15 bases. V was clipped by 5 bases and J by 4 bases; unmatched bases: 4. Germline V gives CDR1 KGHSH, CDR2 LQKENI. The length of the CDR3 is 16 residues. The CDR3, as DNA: TGTGCCAGCTCAAAAGGACTAGCGGGAGGGCCAGATACGCAGTATTTT. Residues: CASSKGLAGGPDTQYF.

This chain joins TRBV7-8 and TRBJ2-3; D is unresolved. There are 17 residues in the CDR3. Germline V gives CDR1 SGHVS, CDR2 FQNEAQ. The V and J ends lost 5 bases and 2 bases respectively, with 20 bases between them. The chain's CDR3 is CASSANPGPVPTDTQYF. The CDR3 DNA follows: TGTGCCAGCAGCGCGAACCCAGGCCCGGTTCCCACAGATACGCAGTATTTT.

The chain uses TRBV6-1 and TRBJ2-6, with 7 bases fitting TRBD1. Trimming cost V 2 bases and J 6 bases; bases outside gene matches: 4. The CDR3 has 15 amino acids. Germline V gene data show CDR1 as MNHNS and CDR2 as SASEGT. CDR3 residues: CASSENRGMANVLTF. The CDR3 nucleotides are TGTGCCAGCAGTGAAAACAGGGGTATGGCCAACGTCCTGACTTTC.

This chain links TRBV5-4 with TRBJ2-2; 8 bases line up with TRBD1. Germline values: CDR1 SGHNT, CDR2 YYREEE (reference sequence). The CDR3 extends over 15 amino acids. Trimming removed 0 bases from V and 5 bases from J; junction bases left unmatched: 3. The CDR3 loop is CASSLGTGGTGELFF. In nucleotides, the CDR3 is TGTGCCAGCAGCTTGGGAACAGGGGGGACCGGGGAGCTGTTTTTT.